One and the same sample provided the 20 T cell receptor beta chains below, sequenced in a study of blood T cell repertoires in COVID-19. Only in-frame clones appear in the TCRdb table, and some are missing; sequencing was by immunoSEQ multiplex PCR. The data contain roughly 68,000 clones, 80% to 90% of them seen just once; the ten biggest clones take up less than 4.5%. Sample: PBMCs or T cells enriched from blood (not recorded which). Every receptor here comes from a woman aged 40 to 55 with acute COVID-19.

This sequence joins TRBV28 and TRBJ2-2; the D gene is possibly TRBD2 (6 bases). Trimming stripped 5 bases from V and 6 bases from J, with 31 bases between. The length of the CDR3 is 20 residues. Germline V lookup: CDR1 MDHEN, CDR2 SYDVKM. CDR3 sequence (DNA): TGTGCCAGCAGTCCCTCTGGCGGGACCGGCCCCTTAACACATGCCGGGGAGCTGTTTTTT. This translates into CASSPSGGTGPLTHAGELFF.

The V gene is TRBV10-3, the J gene TRBJ2-7, with D possibly being TRBD2 (6 bases). CDR3 length: 14 residues. V was shortened by 8 bases and J by 2 bases, with 16 bases between the two germline ends. Germline V gene lookup returns CDR1 ENHRY and CDR2 SYGVKD. The chain's CDR3 is CAIRPGLGAYEQYF. DNA for the CDR3: TGTGCCATCCGGCCGGGACTTGGCGCCTACGAGCAGTACTTC.

The gene calls are TRBV28 and TRBJ1-1, with 7 bases identical to TRBD1. The J segment lost 5 bases and the V segment lost 6 bases, leaving 6 bases of the junction unmatched. Germline V gene sequence: CDR1 MDHEN, CDR2 SYDVKM. The CDR3 consists of 13 residues. This chain's CDR3 is CASRSTGRTEAFF. CDR3 DNA sequence: TGTGCCAGCAGGTCGACAGGGCGAACTGAAGCTTTCTTT.

The V call is TRBV28, the J call TRBJ2-1, with 9 bases that match TRBD1. V lost 10 bases to trimming and J lost 4 bases; unmatched junction nucleotides: 20. CDR3 size: 18 residues. The germline gives CDR1 MDHEN, CDR2 SYDVKM. CDR3 residues: CATGGGFLGQGTYNEQFF. The DNA of the CDR3 is TGTGCCACCGGGGGCGGGTTCCTCGGACAGGGGACTTACAATGAGCAGTTCTTC.

The CDR3 loop is CASSLTRLADYEQYF. The CDR3 DNA reads TGTGCCAGCAGCCTCACCCGACTAGCGGACTACGAGCAGTACTTC. This sequence joins TRBV9 and TRBJ2-7, with TRBD2 matching 9 bases. Germline assignment: CDR1 SGDLS and CDR2 YYNGEE. V shed 4 bases and J 3 bases; nucleotides not matched to a gene: 8. The CDR3 spans 15 residues.

The rearrangement joins TRBV19 to TRBJ1-5; D gene uncertain. Germline CDR1 is LNHDA and CDR2 is SQIVND (reference sequence). V was shortened by 8 bases and J by 5 bases, with 10 bases between the two germline ends. The CDR3 runs to 12 residues. CDR3: CASGWAHQPQHF. Here the CDR3 DNA reads TGTGCCAGTGGGTGGGCGCATCAGCCCCAGCATTTT.

This clone appeared a few times. The chain is built from TRBV7-9 and TRBJ1-1; 7 bases are shared with TRBD1. From germline, CDR1 is SEHNR and CDR2 FQNEAQ (reference sequence). Germline trimming cut 4 bases from V and 3 bases from J; bases unmatched to any gene: 8. CDR3 length: 15 residues. CDR3 DNA sequence: TGTGCCAGCAGCTCCACAGGGGACCCTGACACTGAAGCTTTCTTT. Its protein product is CASSSTGDPDTEAFF.

The chain combines TRBV5-1 with TRBJ2-2, with 11 bases identical to TRBD2. The germline V gene encodes CDR1 SGHRS and CDR2 YFSETQ. V was clipped by 1 base and J by 6 bases; unmatched bases: 8. This CDR3 region has 17 residues. CDR3 residues: CASSLKTSGVRAGELFF. The CDR3 DNA reads as TGCGCCAGCAGCTTGAAGACTAGCGGGGTCCGGGCCGGGGAGCTGTTTTTT.

Here the CDR3 DNA reads TGCGCCAGCAGCGGGGGACAGGGGGTCTATGGCTACACCTTC. Amino acid sequence: CASSGGQGVYGYTF. This chain connects TRBV5-1 to TRBJ1-2, with 11 bases matching TRBD1. The trim removed 4 bases at V and 4 bases at J, leaving 3 bases unmatched. Germline V gene sequence: CDR1 SGHRS, CDR2 YFSETQ. The length of the CDR3 is 14 residues.

The chain recombines TRBV19 with TRBJ1-1; 10 nucleotides agree with TRBD1. CDR1 is LNHDA, CDR2 SQIVND, per germline (reference sequence). V lost 3 bases to trimming and J lost 5 bases; unmatched junction nucleotides: 6. The CDR3 totals 15 residues. This CDR3 is CASSISPGQGTEAFF. The CDR3 DNA reads as TGTGCCAGTAGTATCTCGCCGGGACAGGGGACTGAAGCTTTCTTT.

The chain employs TRBV5-4 and TRBJ1-6, with D possibly being TRBD1 (6 bases). Trimming took 0 bases from V and 9 from J, leaving 13 bases between them. Germline CDR1 is SGHNT and CDR2 is YYREEE (reference sequence). The CDR3 sequence is 15 residues long. The DNA for the CDR3 is TGTGCCAGCAGCTTGGCCACGGGAGGGGGTTCACCCCTCCACTTT. It yields the protein CASSLATGGGSPLHF.

This clone was counted a single time. The chain has TRBV6-2 or TRBV6-3 and TRBJ1-2, with 7 nucleotides matching TRBD1. The CDR3 has 15 residues. Trimming cost V 2 bases and J 4 bases; bases outside gene matches: 7. Per germline, CDR1 MNHEY and CDR2 SVGEGT. CDR3 region: CASSYDRAGFYGYTF. In DNA, the CDR3 is TGTGCCAGCAGTTACGACAGGGCGGGTTTCTATGGCTACACCTTC.

The chain combines TRBV4-1 with TRBJ2-7; D is perhaps TRBD2 (7 bases). From germline, CDR1 is MGHRA and CDR2 YSYEKL. V shed 4 bases and J shed 7 bases, with 14 bases lying between them. CDR3 length equals 13 residues. CDR3 in DNA: TGCGCCAGCAGCCTCCTAGGGGGAGGGGAGCAGTACTTC. It yields the protein CASSLLGGGEQYF.

This chain connects TRBV9 to TRBJ2-2; 9 nucleotides line up with TRBD1. This CDR3 comprises 14 residues. CDR1 is SGDLS, CDR2 YYNGEE, per germline. V lost 3 bases and J lost 4; bases outside the gene matches: 1. The CDR3 nucleotides read TGTGCCAGCAGCGCGGACAGGGGCACCGGGGAGCTGTTTTTT. Amino acids: CASSADRGTGELFF.

J is TRBJ2-7 and V is TRBV28; D uncertain. Germline lookup yields CDR1 MDHEN and CDR2 SYDVKM. V lost 5 bases and J 1 base, leaving 18 bases between the germline ends. The CDR3 is 16 residues long. CDR3 protein: CASSPGADVGSYEQYF. The DNA for the CDR3 is TGTGCCAGCAGTCCCGGTGCCGACGTCGGGTCCTACGAGCAGTACTTC.

This chain links TRBV24-1 with TRBJ1-2; no definite D call. CDR3 size: 14 residues. Trimming shortened V by 3 bases and J by 3 bases, and 10 bases separated the two germline ends. Germline V CDR1 and CDR2: KGHDR, SFDVKD. Written as DNA, the CDR3 is TGTGCCACCAGTGATGCTGGACTCTACTATGGCTACACCTTC. This translates into CATSDAGLYYGYTF.

The chain employs TRBV7-6 and TRBJ2-1, with 9 bases fitting TRBD1. V trimming: 8 bases; J trimming: 8 bases; junction bases outside the gene matches: 13. The CDR3 is 15 residues long. Germline V lookup: CDR1 SGHVS, CDR2 FNYEAQ. In nucleotides, the CDR3 is TGTGCCAGCTCCCGCGGCTGGGACAGGGTCGATGAGCAGTTCTTC. Amino acid sequence: CASSRGWDRVDEQFF.

With respect to this clone: The same CDR3 is also encoded by other DNA sequences in this sample. CDR3 sequence reads: CASSPDRAAYYGYTF. In DNA, the CDR3 is TGTGCCAGTAGTCCAGACAGGGCCGCCTACTATGGCTACACCTTC. The chain has TRBV19 and TRBJ1-2, with 7 bases aligning to TRBD1. The V and J ends lost 5 bases and 3 bases, in that order; junction bases with no gene match: 9. CDR1 and CDR2 (germline): LNHDA, SQIVND (reference sequence). The CDR3 length is 15 residues. Filled out from reference TRBV19 and TRBJ1-2, the complete variable domain reads DGGITQSPKYLFRKEGQNVTLSCEQNLNHDAMYWYRQDPGQGLRLIYYSQIVNDFQKGDIAEGYSVSREKKESFPLTVTSAQKNPTAFYLCASSPDRAAYYGYTFGSGTRLTVV.

The J gene is TRBJ1-5, the V gene TRBV19, with D perhaps matching TRBD1 (6 bases). The CDR3 totals 17 residues. Germline CDR1 is LNHDA and CDR2 is SQIVND (reference sequence). V gave up 1 base and J gave up 8 bases, with 21 bases separating them. The CDR3 spells CASSIVSGQSSLKPQHF. The CDR3 region has the DNA TGTGCCAGTAGTATAGTATCCGGACAGTCTTCCCTTAAGCCCCAGCATTTT.

The V call is TRBV10-1, the J call TRBJ1-1; tentatively, D is TRBD1 (6 bases). The CDR3 spans 15 residues. Trimming left V 3 bases short and J 1 base short, with 12 bases between. Germline loops: CDR1 WNHNN, CDR2 SYGVQD (reference sequence). The DNA for the CDR3 is TGCGCCAGCAGTGAAGCAGGGGAGAGGAACACTGAAGCTTTCTTT. Its translation: CASSEAGERNTEAFF.